Reported below is one T cell receptor (beta chain). No cognate antigen has been identified for it. Base quality data are lacking; no much larger clone is found one base away. TCRbeta CDR3 regions were sequenced with the immunoSEQ Assay. After extraction, genomic DNA underwent amplification by bias-controlled multiplex PCR, followed by high-throughput sequencing. On the authors' methods: Collapsing and filtering of sequences were performed to quantify the absolute abundance of each unique TCRbeta CDR3 region. T cell fraction was estimated by normalization of TCRbeta template counts to usable DNA, with usable DNA being measured through amplification of reference genes present in all nucleated cells. Repertoire TCRs were annotated as SARS-CoV-2-specific when V gene, CDR3 amino acid sequence and J gene were exactly matched to a known reactive TCR set. The reference SARS-CoV-2 TCR set was obtained from MIRA and was filtered for enrichment in COVID-19-positive ImmuneCODE repertoires, whereby public or cross-reactive TCRs were removed. Based on the MIRA antigens, annotated TCRs were further analysed at the level of specific ORF or position within ORF. Breadth was defined as annotated unique rearrangements over total unique productive rearrangements; depth was the summed frequency of those rearrangements. Two-sided Wilcoxon rank-sum tests were used to compare TCR breadth between groups. This immuneACCESS table, as held by TCRdb, lists in-frame sequences with V and J called but not all clones. Of the missing ones, under half trace to an unresolved V gene in checked studies; the others have no known cause. From that table come the V and J calls and clone size; the DNA was used to work out D and trimming. For this sample there are under 300,000 clones; 70% to 90% appear just once. The ten top clones hold 2.5% to 3.5% of the sample.

The junction carries 14 bases between V and J, which are trimmed by 0 bases and 2 bases respectively. There are 17 amino acids in the CDR3, from cysteine to phenylalanine inclusive. Solely the CDR3 DNA is kept, with 51 bases framed from the first base. CDR1 and CDR2, per the germline V gene, are LGHNA and YSLEER. This specimen belongs to a study of Ad26.COV2.S vaccination and SARS-CoV-2 variants listed by TCRdb under 2021. Looking at the study overall: Donors in the vaccine arm were drawn from COV1001, a phase I-IIa trial of Ad26.COV2.S in healthy adults that was multicentre, randomized, double-blind and placebo-controlled. A total of approximately 30 samples were included in the TCR-sequenced set, comprising roughly 19 Ad26.COV2.S vaccine recipients, 5 placebo recipients and 8 SARS-CoV-2 convalescent individuals. Participants in the trial were split at random into five groups of five each, receiving low-dose or high-dose Ad26.COV2.S once or twice, or else placebo on both occasions. Investigators did not know the trial group allocation while performing experiments and assessing outcomes. Sequencing of the TCRbeta repertoire served to evaluate the specificity and breadth of SARS-CoV-2-reactive T cell receptors following Ad26.COV2.S vaccination. Ad26.COV2.S was administered intramuscularly at a dose of 5x10^10 or 1x10^11 viral particles, either as one shot or as two shots given 56 days apart.

What this sample's treatment or condition label stands for: around 19 received Ad26.COV2.S at low or high dose, single or two shots; about five received placebo; per-sample allocation not given. For vaccine and placebo recipients, repertoires were sequenced using samples collected on day 63 after the first injection. In Cohort 1b, about two dozen adults aged 18-55 years were enrolled at a single site in Boston, USA, between 29 July and 7 August 2020. Ad26.COV2.S was a replication-incompetent adenovirus type 26 vector expressing a prefusion-stabilized SARS-CoV-2 spike protein from the original Wuhan strain. The investigation overall reported the following: According to the authors, total T cell responses may have been underestimated by the TCR breadth and depth analyses. Compared with placebo recipients, Ad26.COV2.S recipients showed higher spike-specific TCR breadth (P = 0.0014). The study was not powered for comparison of responses between vaccine doses or regimens. Comparable non-spike TCR breadth was observed between vaccine and placebo recipients, consistent with only spike being contained in the vaccine. Substantial breadth of spike-specific CD8+ and CD4+ T cell responses was reported after vaccination.

The chain is assembled from TRBV4-3 and TRBJ1-3; TRBD1 is possibly the D segment (5 matching bases). This receptor was obtained from a person aged 18 to 59 who received the Ad26.COV2.S COVID-19 vaccine or a placebo. The sample was peripheral blood, taken in a trial of Ad26.COV2.S vaccine versus placebo. The sequence in DNA is TGCGCCAGCAGCCAAGATCGGGTGGGGGGTGCTGGAAACACCATATATTTT. The resulting protein is CASSQDRVGGAGNTIYF.